The 17 T cell receptor beta chains given below trace back to one sample, sequenced in a study of blood T cells in healthy people across ages. A second PCR, run for about 7 to 12 cycles, used a sample-barcoded 5' primer plus a J-beta primer mix. TCRdb analysed the 5' RACE reads with MiXCR anew, one entry per CDR3 protein. The sample carries 1.5 million to 2 million distinct CDR3 sequences, over 25% recorded once. Sequencing used blood. These receptors originate from a woman aged 30 to 39 in good health.

V gene TRBV29-1 combines with J gene TRBJ1-1; TRBD1 might be the D (6 bases). V was pared by 7 bases and J by 0 bases, with 12 bases between. CDR3 size: 13 residues. Germline CDR1 SQVTM, CDR2 ANQGSEA. This CDR3 reads CSGSNRVNTEAFF. CDR3 DNA sequence: TGCAGCGGAAGTAACAGGGTGAACACTGAAGCTTTCTTT.

V gene TRBV12-3 or TRBV12-4 combines with J gene TRBJ2-1; D is undetermined. Trimming cost V 5 bases and J 9 bases, with 8 bases left between them. This CDR3 contains 11 residues. The CDR3 DNA reads TGTGCCAGCAGTACCTACGGTGAGCAGTTCTTC. Protein sequence: CASSTYGEQFF.

The chain is built from TRBV6-5 and TRBJ2-7; D may be TRBD2 (6 bases). Germline V gene sequence: CDR1 MNHEY, CDR2 SVGAGI. Trimming shortened V by 5 bases and J by 4 bases, and 21 bases separated the two germline ends. There are 16 residues in the CDR3. CDR3 loop: CASSPLVDQGTYEQYF. The DNA for the CDR3 is TGTGCCAGCAGTCCCCTCGTCGACCAAGGGACTTACGAGCAGTACTTC.

Comment on this clonotype: A clone one base away is much larger, so this may be a read error. The chain employs TRBV12-3 or TRBV12-4 and TRBJ1-2; D may be TRBD1 (5 bases). The CDR3 sequence is 14 residues long. Trimming took 4 bases from V and 0 from J, leaving 9 bases between them. CDR3 DNA: TGTGCCAGCAGTTGGGTGGGGGCTAACTATGGCTACACCTTC. Amino acids: CASSWVGANYGYTF.

At least ten counts were recorded for this clonotype. CDR3 bases: TGCGCCAGCAGCTTGGACGGCACCGGGGAGCTGTTTTTT. Translation: CASSLDGTGELFF. This rearrangement joins TRBV5-1 to TRBJ2-2; D not certain. V dropped 0 bases and J dropped 4 bases, with 4 bases sitting between them. Germline-derived CDR1 and CDR2 are SGHRS and YFSETQ. The CDR3 loop spans 13 amino acids.

The rearrangement uses TRBV11-1 and TRBJ1-1, with D perhaps matching TRBD1 (6 bases). There are 16 residues in the CDR3. Trimming removed 2 bases from V and 2 bases from J, with 15 bases in between. Germline-derived CDR1 and CDR2 are SGHAT and FQDESV (reference sequence). This CDR3 reads CASSLRGATSNTEAFF. Here the CDR3 DNA reads TGTGCCAGCAGCTTACGGGGGGCCACCTCAAACACTGAAGCTTTCTTT.

This rearrangement joins TRBV6-6 to TRBJ2-1, with 11 bases matching TRBD2. Germline CDR1 reads MNHNY; CDR2 reads SVGAGI (reference sequence). The CDR3 has 15 amino acids. J was trimmed by 6 bases and V by 2 bases; bases with no gene match: 3. The CDR3 sequence: CASSYDLAGGNEQFF. The DNA for the CDR3 is TGTGCCAGCAGTTACGATCTAGCGGGGGGCAATGAGCAGTTCTTC.

The table lists this clonotype with a few counts. The J gene is TRBJ1-4, the V gene TRBV20-1, with unresolved D. The CDR3 consists of 12 residues. V lost 7 bases, J lost 3 bases, and 9 bases lay in between. Per germline, CDR1 DFQATT and CDR2 SNEGSKA (reference sequence). Here the CDR3 DNA reads TGCAGTGTTGGCCGAGCTAATGAAAAACTGTTTTTT. Protein sequence: CSVGRANEKLFF.

This chain links TRBV9 with TRBJ2-1; 12 positions agree with TRBD1. CDR3 length equals 16 residues. Germline V gene sequence: CDR1 SGDLS, CDR2 YYNGEE. J gave up 7 bases and V 4 bases, and 9 bases lay outside the gene matches. CDR3 coding DNA: TGTGCCAGCAGCACAACAGGGACAGGGGGCTATAATGAGCAGTTCTTC. As protein: CASSTTGTGGYNEQFF.

This clonotype was picked up a small number of times. The chain employs TRBV11-1 and TRBJ2-3; no clear D gene. The V end was cut by 7 bases, the J end by 1 base, with 9 bases between. The CDR3 covers 13 residues. Germline V gene data show CDR1 as SGHAT and CDR2 as FQDESV (reference sequence). The CDR3 DNA reads as TGTGCCAGCAAGAAGGATGGCACAGATACGCAGTATTTT. It codes for CASKKDGTDTQYF. Full variable domain (remainder filled in from reference TRBV11-1 and TRBJ2-3): EAEVAQSPRYKITEKSQAVAFWCDPISGHATLYWYRQILGQGPELLVQFQDESVVDDSQLPKDRFSAERLKGVDSTLKIQPAELGDSAMYLCASKKDGTDTQYFGPGTRLTVL.

The gene calls are TRBV5-6 and TRBJ2-1; D is uncertain. This CDR3 contains 15 residues. Germline lookup yields CDR1 SGHDT and CDR2 YYEEEE. V shed 6 bases and J shed 1 base, with 14 bases lying between them. The CDR3 sequence is CASTATPQSYNEQFF. As DNA, the CDR3 is TGTGCCAGCACAGCAACCCCACAATCCTACAATGAGCAGTTCTTC.

The chain combines TRBV7-2 with TRBJ1-6; tentative D call: TRBD1 (5 bases). Trimming pared 1 base from V and 10 bases from J, leaving 14 bases between. The CDR3 totals 15 residues. The V gene's germline CDR1 is SGHTA and CDR2 FQGNSA. This chain's CDR3 is CASSLGRSGSSPLHF. The CDR3, as DNA: TGTGCCAGCAGCTTAGGTCGTTCAGGGTCATCACCCCTCCACTTT. Looking up the rest from reference TRBV7-2 and TRBJ1-6 gives the full variable domain: GAGVSQSPSNKVTEKGKDVELRCDPISGHTALYWYRQSLGQGLEFLIYFQGNSAPDKSGLPSDRFSAERTGGSVSTLTIQRTQQEDSAVYLCASSLGRSGSSPLHFGNGTRLTVT.

This clonotype was detected a few times. The chain has TRBV20-1 and TRBJ1-2; 8 bases map to TRBD1. CDR1 is DFQATT, CDR2 SNEGSKA, per germline (reference sequence). The CDR3 extends over 13 amino acids. The ends lost 0 bases at V and 10 bases at J; junction bases unmatched: 7. The CDR3 region has the DNA TGCAGTGCTAGAGAGACAGGGACAGGTGACTACACCTTC. Its translation: CSARETGTGDYTF.

The table lists this clonotype with many counts. The chain couples TRBV12-3 or TRBV12-4 to TRBJ2-5; no clear D. Trimming removed 3 bases at V and 6 bases at J, with 11 bases between. CDR3 length: 13 residues. The CDR3 here is CASSLQGKKTQYF. In DNA, the CDR3 is TGTGCCAGCAGTTTGCAAGGGAAAAAGACCCAGTACTTC.

This clonotype was counted many times. The genes are TRBV29-1 and TRBJ2-1; 9 nucleotides agree with TRBD1. V was clipped by 4 bases and J by 4 bases; unmatched bases: 2. CDR3 length: 13 amino acids. CDR1 and CDR2 (germline): SQVTM, ANQGSEA. The DNA for the CDR3 is TGCAGCGTTGTACAGGGGGCTTACAATGAGCAGTTCTTC. This encodes CSVVQGAYNEQFF.

In this sample, this clonotype turned up a few times. A much larger clone is a single base away; this may be a read error. The chain combines TRBV10-3 with TRBJ2-1, with D possibly TRBD2 on 5 matching bases. V was cut by 6 bases and J by 5 bases, with 8 bases left in between. Germline assignment: CDR1 ENHRY and CDR2 SYGVKD. This CDR3 is built from 12 residues. The CDR3 sequence is CAISGLNNEQFF. In nucleotides, the CDR3 is TGTGCCATCAGCGGACTGAACAATGAGCAGTTCTTC.

The chain couples TRBV2 to TRBJ2-1; TRBD2 aligns across 12 bases. Looked up from germline, CDR1 is SNHLY and CDR2 is FYNNEI. The trim removed 6 bases at V and 5 bases at J, leaving 5 bases unmatched. CDR3 length: 15 amino acids. CDR3 coding DNA: TGTGCCAGCAGCGGATGGACTAGCGGGGACAATGAGCAGTTCTTC. It is translated as CASSGWTSGDNEQFF.